The 14 T cell receptor beta chains presented below share a single source sample, sequenced in a study of cytomegalovirus exposure and HLA in healthy donors. PCR used 60 Vbeta primers and 13 Jbeta primers. Clones were sequenced by immunoSEQ multiplex PCR, and TCRdb holds only the in-frame ones, with some missing. The top ten clones hold over 2.5% of a sample with 60,000 to 75,000 clones, less than 70% of them seen once. The specimen was PBMCs. These receptors all stem from a woman aged 45-60 years in good health and CMV-seronegative.

The chain carries TRBV28 and TRBJ2-7; D unclear. Trimming removed 6 bases from V and 3 bases from J, with 15 bases in between. Per the germline V gene, CDR1 is MDHEN and CDR2 is SYDVKM. The CDR3 has 14 amino acids. The CDR3 nucleotides read TGTGCCAGCAGCCGCGTGGGCCCCCTCTACGAGCAGTACTTC. As protein: CASSRVGPLYEQYF.

The rearrangement uses TRBV28 and TRBJ1-5, with D possibly matching TRBD1 (5 bases). The CDR3 is made up of 14 amino acids. CDR1 and CDR2 (germline): MDHEN, SYDVKM. V was pared by 8 bases and J by 5 bases, with 16 bases between. The CDR3 sequence is CASCDRGGDQPQHF. DNA of the CDR3: TGTGCCAGCTGCGATCGGGGAGGGGATCAGCCCCAGCATTTT.

The chain employs TRBV10-3 and TRBJ2-7; the match to TRBD1 covers 7 bases. With V trimmed by 0 bases and J by 3 bases, 5 bases remained unmatched. CDR1 and CDR2 from the germline V gene are ENHRY and SYGVKD. The CDR3 extends over 15 amino acids. The CDR3 reads CAISESRGIRYEQYF. The DNA of the CDR3 is TGTGCCATCAGTGAGTCCAGGGGGATACGCTACGAGCAGTACTTC.

The chain joins TRBV6-5 to TRBJ2-7, with 7 bases matching TRBD1. There are 14 residues in the CDR3. With V trimmed by 8 bases and J by 4 bases, 11 bases remained unmatched. CDR1 and CDR2 (germline): MNHEY, SVGAGI. CDR3 in DNA: TGTGCCAGCCCCAAGAGGGGGCCTACTTACGAGCAGTACTTC. This codes for CASPKRGPTYEQYF.

CDR3 region: CAVRVGGVSSYEQYF. The CDR3 region has the DNA TGTGCCGTAAGAGTTGGCGGAGTCTCCTCCTACGAGCAGTACTTC. The rearrangement joins TRBV10-3 to TRBJ2-7; D is ambiguous. The CDR3 has 15 residues. Germline-derived CDR1 and CDR2 are ENHRY and SYGVKD. Trimming cost V 11 bases and J 0 bases, with 20 bases left between them.

The chain's CDR3 is CASSPRTGSRETQYF. CDR3 nucleotides: TGTGCCAGCAGCCCGCGGACAGGGTCCCGGGAGACCCAGTACTTC. The chain has TRBV7-2 and TRBJ2-5; 8 bases match TRBD1. Germline CDR1 and CDR2: SGHTA and FQGNSA. The CDR3 is made up of 15 amino acids. The V segment lost 5 bases and the J segment 5 bases; nucleotides outside the gene matches: 10.

A few counts support this clone. The J gene is TRBJ1-5, the V gene TRBV6-5; maybe TRBD1 (5 bases). V was cut by 2 bases and J by 2 bases, with 10 bases left in between. Looked up from germline, CDR1 is MNHEY and CDR2 is SVGAGI. The CDR3 sequence is 15 residues long. The CDR3 region has the DNA TGTGCCAGCAGTTACGAGAGCAGGGGCAATCAGCCCCAGCATTTT. Translation gives CASSYESRGNQPQHF.

This clone turned up a few times. The V call is TRBV29-1, the J call TRBJ2-7, with D possibly TRBD2 on 6 matching bases. The CDR3 runs 12 residues. Germline CDR1 and CDR2: SQVTM and ANQGSEA. Trimming left V 4 bases short and J 4 bases short, with 11 bases between. The CDR3 loop reads CSVVEEGYEQYF. The CDR3, as DNA: TGCAGCGTTGTGGAGGAGGGTTACGAGCAGTACTTC.

The chain is built from TRBV7-9 and TRBJ1-1, with D possibly TRBD1 on 5 matching bases. The CDR3 sequence is 14 residues long. Germline V CDR1 and CDR2: SEHNR, FQNEAQ (reference sequence). The ends were cut back, 6 bases at V and 1 base at J, with 12 bases in the middle. CDR3 DNA: TGTGCCAGCAGAGAGGACACTTCGAACACTGAAGCTTTCTTT. This encodes CASREDTSNTEAFF.

This clone has more than one count but fewer than ten. This rearrangement joins TRBV10-3 to TRBJ2-7, with 10 bases identical to TRBD1. Trimming at V came to 0 bases and at J to 1 base, leaving 6 bases not matched to a gene. Germline CDR1 reads ENHRY; CDR2 reads SYGVKD. This CDR3 comprises 17 residues. CDR3 sequence: CAISESGRDRGSYEQYF. The CDR3 DNA is TGTGCCATCAGTGAGTCGGGTCGGGACAGGGGTTCCTACGAGCAGTACTTC.

The gene calls are TRBV9 and TRBJ2-1, with 11 bases that match TRBD2. The CDR3 runs 14 residues. V lost 10 bases to trimming and J lost 1 base; unmatched junction nucleotides: 4. The germline CDR1 and CDR2 sequences are SGDLS and YYNGEE. The CDR3 protein is CASGTSGSYNEQFF. The CDR3, as DNA: TGTGCCTCTGGGACTAGCGGATCCTACAATGAGCAGTTCTTC.

The chain links TRBV5-1 to TRBJ2-6; TRBD1 matches 11 bases. Germline CDR1 and CDR2: SGHRS and YFSETQ. The CDR3 sequence is 18 residues long. V trimming: 3 bases; J trimming: 0 bases; junction bases outside the gene matches: 5. The CDR3 region is CASSYSGQGASGANVLTF. The CDR3, as DNA: TGCGCCAGCAGCTACTCAGGACAGGGGGCCTCTGGGGCCAACGTCCTGACTTTC.

This clone was recorded once. The chain uses TRBV5-1 and TRBJ2-3; D may be TRBD1 (6 bases). The V end was cut by 0 bases, the J end by 0 bases, with 14 bases between. The CDR3 extends over 17 amino acids. Per germline, CDR1 SGHRS and CDR2 YFSETQ. DNA for the CDR3: TGCGCCAGCAGCTTGGGCCAGGGGCAGACTAGCACAGATACGCAGTATTTT. Amino acids: CASSLGQGQTSTDTQYF.

V usage is TRBV9 and J usage is TRBJ2-7; 13 positions agree with TRBD2. The germline V gene encodes CDR1 SGDLS and CDR2 YYNGEE. V was pared by 4 bases and J by 3 bases, with 4 bases of the junction left unmatched. There are 15 residues in the CDR3. The CDR3 bases are TGTGCCAGCAGCTCAGGACTAGCGGGAGTCTACGAGCAGTACTTC. It codes for CASSSGLAGVYEQYF.